This TCR beta chain was captured by sequencing in a study of cytomegalovirus exposure and HLA in healthy donors (dated by TCRdb to between 2016 and 2019). Looking at the study overall: According to an earlier analysis of 450 to 650 of the donors, roughly 180 million T cells yielded 117 million unique TCR beta sequences and less than 300 Gb of sequence data. The genetic ancestry cluster associated with self-reported Caucasian donors included approximately 85% of the roughly 400 genotyped donors. Among some 400 genotyped donors of the cohort, an average of around 250,000 unique TCR beta nucleotide sequences was sequenced per donor, of which roughly 17% were non-productive. About 310 gigabases of sequencing data and tens of millions of unique TCR sequences were included in an early release covering under 650 HLA-typed donors. HLA typing included class I and class II loci at four-digit resolution. In addition to the first cohort of 666 subjects, a separate validation cohort of around 110 different subjects was used. All discovery cohort repertoires had been generated on a single sequencing platform. The number of donors typed differed by locus, with roughly 620-630 for A, B, C, DRB1 and DQB1, more than 500 for DQA1, about 610 for DPA1, and about 450 for DPB1. The later analysis used no new phenotypic data to find candidate immune exposures, relying instead on TCR beta sequences and their occurrence across donors. A handful of DR-DQ haplotypes were handled as single units for association and clustering because linkage in the cohort was strong. High-throughput TCR immunosequencing, statistical association of individual TCRs with disease status, and machine learning were combined to predict cytomegalovirus infection status. In a later analysis, previously published TCR beta repertoires from more than 500 donors were re-analyzed and high-resolution HLA genotyping was added so that TCR occurrence patterns could be studied. The study aimed to test whether cataloging public T cell receptors could reveal signatures of past pathogen exposure. The study profiled the T cell repertoires of hundreds of subjects by immunosequencing and related them to cytomegalovirus serostatus. Genome-wide SNP genotypes for about three fifths of the roughly 700 donors were used in a later genetic analysis, which treated that subset as a discovery cohort. An earlier analysis of about 620 of the donors applied high-throughput TCR beta sequencing to assess whether each TCR beta V gene segment acted as functional or pseudogenic. Alongside the repertoire data, information on donor age, sex, ethnicity and CMV serostatus was compiled. Overall results and qualifications from the work: In a later analysis, HLA-associated TCR beta chains were found to be more clonally expanded and to have lower generation probabilities than equally common non-associated chains. An earlier analysis of 450 to 750 of the donors showed that most TCR beta V segments appeared in productive rearrangements either about 90% or about 30% of the time, which broadly matched IMGT annotations. Sequencing depth was assumed to be roughly uniform across donors in the presence/absence analyses, though that assumption may not hold. Because the 87-base-pair reads could not distinguish some IMGT-functional V segments, including TRBV6-2 and TRBV6-3, those segments were excluded. A further reported finding was that TCR beta sequences accurately predicted the HLA-A and HLA-B alleles for most subjects in the first cohort. The sequencing pipeline was judged likely to have produced a cluster of highly shared sequence variants as a technical artifact. In vitro tests confirmed that three of the cytomegalovirus-associated TCR beta chains recognize cytomegalovirus antigens. A later analysis associated about 17,000 TCR beta sequences with specific HLA alleles at a false discovery rate of 0.05. When HLA alleles, especially DR and DQ, strongly co-occurred, attributing TCR associations to individual alleles was difficult. Only TCR beta chains were sequenced in this cohort, and the absence of alpha or paired-chain data limited detectable features. Linkage disequilibrium might explain the correlated functional status among segregating V segments, but an unknown experimental factor could not be ruled out. In a later genetic analysis, a missense DCLRE1C variant was associated with V-gene and J-gene trimming of TCR beta chains, and the association was replicated in an independent cohort. The earlier analysis of 587 of the donors excluded some 15 rarely observed V segments, including chromosome 9 orphons, because counts were too low. A later analysis reported that several top co-occurrence clusters appeared linked to parvovirus B19, influenza, CMV and Epstein-Barr virus. The authors suggested that the approach could potentially be generalized to other disease states and immunological phenotypes. In a later analysis, TCR association rates were found to vary across HLA loci, with the most associated TCRs seen for DRB1 alleles and the fewest for HLA-C alleles. The classifier was reported to diagnose cytomegalovirus status with high specificity and sensitivity in both the original cohort and the validation cohort. The study gave a list of about 160 TCR beta chains associated with cytomegalovirus. Most TCR sequences were seen in very few donors, while some public TCRs were found in many individuals. According to a later genetic analysis, donors in an Asian-associated ancestry cluster had fewer N-insertions in productive TCRs than the approximately 710-donor mean. A later analysis found that most CMV-associated TCR beta chains appeared HLA-restricted, with HLA associations seemingly driven largely by CMV exposure. Because HLA typing was missing for some donors at each locus, association tests included only the typed subset. CMV serostatus was the only immune exposure information available for the cohort.

The CDR3, cysteine through phenylalanine, is 17 amino acids long. Just CDR3 DNA is preserved here, 51 bases in frame from base 1. Taken from the germline V gene, the CDR1 and CDR2 loops are SGHTS and YDEGEE. Trimmed from V: 0 bases; trimmed from J: 6 bases; junction bases lacking a gene match: 11. As for this clone: Its antigen is unknown. Per-nucleotide qualities are absent, and no much larger clonotype sits a single base away.

Libraries were constructed by the immunoSEQ multiplex PCR assay. The multiplex PCR relied on a mix of 60 forward primers for TCR Vbeta segments and 13 reverse primers for TCR Jbeta segments. The CDR3 region of rearranged TCR beta genes was amplified from genomic DNA with a multiplex PCR assay. The amplified TCR beta libraries were sequenced on the Illumina HiSeq System as 87-base-pair reads. In the source study's methods: A later analysis counted approximately 84 million unique TCR beta chains across the 640 or so repertoires, and roughly 9.9 million of these chains were shared by at least two donors. Raw reads were error-corrected and collapsed into unique sequences with a nearest-neighbor algorithm that merged closely related sequences to remove PCR and sequencing errors. CDR3 sequences were aligned to IMGT reference sequences to assign V, D and J gene segments. For a sequence to be retained, a match of at least six nucleotides was required to both a V gene segment and a J gene segment. A rearrangement counted as productive if the CDR3 had no stop codons and remained in frame with V and J, and every other rearrangement counted as non-productive. Following IMGT convention, CDR3 was defined as the stretch from the second conserved V-encoded cysteine to the conserved J-encoded phenylalanine. In an earlier analysis of more than 550 of the donors, sequences lacking an unambiguous match to a single V gene segment were excluded. In an earlier analysis of 587 of the donors, V segments were called functional above 56.7% productive rearrangements and were called segregating when the between-donor standard deviation exceeded 5%. A statistical classification framework was built to diagnose cytomegalovirus status from the catalog of TCR beta chain sequences. A later analysis assigned V and J genes by comparing TCR nucleotide sequences with IMGT/GENE-DB human TR gene sequences. The TCRdist pipeline was used in a later analysis to assign CDR3 sequences and most-parsimonious VDJ recombination scenarios. In a later analysis, each TCR beta chain was defined by its CDR3 amino acid sequence together with its V-gene family, and reads lacking a unique V-gene family were excluded. In a later analysis, approximately 590 highly shared, low-generation-probability nucleotide sequences were removed to address suspected cross-contamination and a sequencing artifact. In a later analysis, a clonal expansion index for each public chain was calculated from normalized within-repertoire ranks of inferred template counts. Generation probabilities in a later analysis came from a VDJ recombination model fitted to out-of-frame rearrangements, and those results were checked against IGoR. A later analysis scored TCR-TCR, TCR-HLA and TCR-CMV co-occurrence with hypergeometric tests, applying a repertoire-size bias correction to TCR pairs. To estimate false discovery rates, a later analysis permuted the HLA or CMV assignments 20 times. In a later analysis, co-occurring TCRs were grouped using DBSCAN, with TCRdist sequence similarity added in when clustering inside HLA-allele-positive subsets. Co-occurrence clustering excluded repertoires with fewer than 30,000 or more than 120,000 public chains, plus five with anomalous nucleotide sharing. This immuneACCESS table, as held by TCRdb, lists in-frame sequences with V and J called but not all clones. Of the missing ones, under half trace to an unresolved V gene in checked studies; the others have no known cause. For V, J and clone size, that table is used; D and trimming come from the DNA. The sample records 90,000 to 110,000 clones, roughly 13% of which are singletons. The ten largest clonotypes hold about a sixth of the sample.

In total, 630 or so healthy bone marrow donors made up the cohort. Cohort members were all nominally healthy when sampled, although unrecorded immune exposures were likely present. The donor tested CMV seropositive and was one of the 289 seropositive cohort members. Every donor gave a peripheral blood sample, and the peripheral blood mononuclear cells from that sample were used for TCR beta sequencing. Genomic DNA extraction from the blood cell samples was performed with the Qiagen DNeasy Blood Extraction Kit. The TCR comes from a man aged 35 to 55 in good health and CMV-seropositive. Rearrangement joined TRBV5-8 to TRBJ2-3; a stretch of 9 junction bases matches TRBD2. What was sequenced was PBMCs. DNA sequence: TGTGCCAGCAGCTTGGGCGCTAGCGGGACTACTGGGGATACGCAGTATTTT. Its protein product is CASSLGASGTTGDTQYF.